These 14 T cell receptor beta chains came from one sample sequenced in a study of shared clonotypes between healthy human individuals. The protocol was immunoSEQ multiplex PCR, while the TCRdb copy is restricted to in-frame clones and leaves out a portion. The data hold around 2,100,000 clones, with approximately 94% observed a single time. Naivety among CD8 cells was defined by CD45RO negativity and positive CCR7 selection, thereby excluding terminally differentiated effector memory CD45RA+ cells. Sequencing input: naive CD8+ T cells sorted from blood. All receptors derive from a man younger than 35 in good health.

This chain joins TRBV27 and TRBJ2-5; 9 nucleotides agree with TRBD2. This CDR3 has 14 amino acids. The trim removed 5 bases at V and 4 bases at J, leaving 5 bases unmatched. Germline CDR1 and CDR2: MNHEY and SMNVEV (reference sequence). The CDR3 DNA reads TGTGCCAGCAGTCCCAGACTAGCGGCAGAGACCCAGTACTTC. Amino acid sequence: CASSPRLAAETQYF.

This clone was seen once. The junction departs from the called germline gene at one end, perhaps through a read error. V and J are TRBV9 and TRBJ2-3; 15 bases line up with TRBD2. The CDR3 totals 17 residues. Looked up from germline, CDR1 is SGDLS and CDR2 is YYNGEE. For the CDR3, the DNA is TGTGCCAGCAACGTAGACGGACTAGCGGGGGGGCCAGATACGCAGTATTTT. This codes for CASNVDGLAGGPDTQYF.

The rearrangement joins TRBV6-6 to TRBJ2-5; a weak D match, TRBD1 (6 bases). The CDR3 totals 16 residues. The V gene lost 3 bases and the J gene lost 0 bases, with 14 bases spanning the gap. Germline CDR1 and CDR2: MNHNY and SVGAGI (reference sequence). CDR3 in amino acids: CASSYQGSRDQETQYF. For the CDR3, the DNA is TGTGCCAGCAGTTATCAGGGGAGTAGGGACCAAGAGACCCAGTACTTC.

A word on this clone: Other DNA sequences in this specimen translate into the identical CDR3. The V and J genes are TRBV9 and TRBJ2-2; D is ambiguous. The CDR3 runs to 15 residues. V was pared by 0 bases and J by 6 bases, with 12 bases between. Germline V gives CDR1 SGDLS, CDR2 YYNGEE. CDR3 residues: CASSVEWGSAGELFF. The CDR3 region has the DNA TGTGCCAGCAGCGTAGAGTGGGGTTCGGCCGGGGAGCTGTTTTTT. Full variable domain (missing parts from reference TRBV9 and TRBJ2-2): DSGVTQTPKHLITATGQRVTLRCSPRSGDLSVYWYQQSLDQGLQFLIQYYNGEERAKGNILERFSAQQFPDLHSELNLSSLELGDSALYFCASSVEWGSAGELFFGEGSRLTVL.

This CDR3 reads CASSLRGWADTQYF. DNA of the CDR3: TGTGCCAGCAGCTTACGGGGGTGGGCAGATACGCAGTATTTT. V is TRBV11-2 and J is TRBJ2-3, with D possibly TRBD2 on 6 matching bases. The CDR3 covers 14 residues. V lost 2 bases, J lost 4 bases, and 10 bases lay in between. Germline V lookup: CDR1 SGHAT, CDR2 FQNNGV.

The chain carries TRBV23-1 and TRBJ1-4; TRBD1 agrees at 7 bases. TRBV23-1 is designated an ORF whose function remains uncertain. The CDR3 spans 14 residues. V lost 6 bases and J lost 7; bases outside the gene matches: 8. The CDR3 loop is CASRDHRGGEKLFF. The CDR3 DNA sequence: TGCGCCAGCAGAGACCACAGGGGCGGTGAAAAACTGTTTTTT.

This clone has more than one count but fewer than ten. The sample carries other DNA sequences with the same CDR3. The rearrangement links TRBV7-9 to TRBJ1-2, with D uncertain. CDR1 is SEHNR and CDR2 is FQNEAQ in the germline V gene (reference sequence). Trimming cost V 1 base and J 5 bases, with 5 bases left between them. The CDR3 has 12 amino acids. The CDR3 here is CASSLGGYGYTF. CDR3 sequence (DNA): TGTGCCAGCAGCTTAGGGGGTTATGGCTACACCTTC. Full variable domain (remainder filled in from reference TRBV7-9 and TRBJ1-2): DTGVSQNPRHKITKRGQNVTFRCDPISEHNRLYWYRQTLGQGPEFLTYFQNEAQLEKSRLLSDRFSAERPKGSFSTLEIQRTEQGDSAMYLCASSLGGYGYTFGSGTRLTVV.

This clone was seen a single time. This chain joins TRBV9 and TRBJ2-1, with D tentatively TRBD2 (5 bases). The germline V and J ends were trimmed by 0 bases and 7 bases, with 14 bases remaining between them. The V gene's germline CDR1 is SGDLS and CDR2 YYNGEE. The CDR3 length is 15 residues. The CDR3 loop reads CASSVEYRGANEQFF. The CDR3, as DNA: TGTGCCAGCAGCGTAGAATATCGGGGAGCGAATGAGCAGTTCTTC.

Points on this clone: The junction and the germline gene differ at one end; a read error may be behind it. The chain is built from TRBV5-1 and TRBJ1-1; D possibly corresponds to TRBD1 (6 bases). CDR1 and CDR2 (germline): SGHRS, YFSETQ. The CDR3 has 13 residues. The CDR3 loop is CASRGATDTEAFF. The CDR3 DNA sequence: TGCGCCAGCAGGGGGGCGACAGACACCGAAGCTTTCTTT. The variable domain in full, completed from reference TRBV5-1 and TRBJ1-1, reads KAGVTQTPRYLIKTRGQQVTLSCSPISGHRSVSWYQQTPGQGLQFLFEYFSETQRNKGNFPGRFSGRQFSNSRSEMNVSTLELGDSALYLCASRGATDTEAFFGQGTRLTVV.

J is TRBJ2-7 and V is TRBV7-2, with D unresolved. This CDR3 spans 14 amino acids. CDR1 and CDR2 (germline): SGHTA, FQGNSA. Between the trimmed V and J ends, which lost 1 base and 5 bases, there was a span of 12 bases. The CDR3 DNA sequence: TGTGCCAGCAGCTTAGTAATCCCTTGGGACGAGCAGTACTTC. Translated, it gives CASSLVIPWDEQYF.

This clone occurred once. The CDR3 reads CASSAPGASYEQYF. CDR3 sequence (DNA): TGTGCCAGCAGTGCCCCTGGAGCCTCCTACGAGCAGTACTTC. The genes are TRBV6-4 and TRBJ2-7; no clear D gene. The CDR3 totals 14 residues. Germline lookup yields CDR1 MRHNA and CDR2 SNTAGT. V was cut by 4 bases and J by 0 bases, with 10 bases left in between.

The V and J genes are TRBV5-4 and TRBJ2-3; a possible D gene is TRBD1 (6 bases). CDR1 is SGHNT and CDR2 is YYREEE in the germline V gene (reference sequence). The CDR3 has 15 amino acids. V dropped 3 bases and J dropped 0 bases, with 11 bases sitting between them. CDR3 sequence (DNA): TGTGCCAGCAGCTCCGGGACAACTAGCACAGATACGCAGTATTTT. It codes for CASSSGTTSTDTQYF.

The gene calls are TRBV27 and TRBJ2-7; a possible D gene is TRBD1 (6 bases). The germline V and J ends were trimmed by 4 bases and 4 bases, with 11 bases remaining between them. CDR1 is MNHEY and CDR2 is SMNVEV in the germline V gene (reference sequence). The CDR3 length is 13 residues. DNA of the CDR3: TGTGCCAGCAGTTCCTGGGACAATTACGAGCAGTACTTC. Translation: CASSSWDNYEQYF.

This clone is a singleton in its sample. Different DNA sequences within this sample yield the same CDR3. V is TRBV19 and J is TRBJ2-1; D unclear. V shed 3 bases and J shed 7 bases, with 7 bases lying between them. CDR1 LNHDA and CDR2 SQIVND come from the germline V gene (reference sequence). This CDR3 has 12 amino acids. CDR3: CASSIGGNEQFF. The CDR3 DNA is TGTGCCAGTAGTATCGGTGGGAATGAGCAGTTCTTC.